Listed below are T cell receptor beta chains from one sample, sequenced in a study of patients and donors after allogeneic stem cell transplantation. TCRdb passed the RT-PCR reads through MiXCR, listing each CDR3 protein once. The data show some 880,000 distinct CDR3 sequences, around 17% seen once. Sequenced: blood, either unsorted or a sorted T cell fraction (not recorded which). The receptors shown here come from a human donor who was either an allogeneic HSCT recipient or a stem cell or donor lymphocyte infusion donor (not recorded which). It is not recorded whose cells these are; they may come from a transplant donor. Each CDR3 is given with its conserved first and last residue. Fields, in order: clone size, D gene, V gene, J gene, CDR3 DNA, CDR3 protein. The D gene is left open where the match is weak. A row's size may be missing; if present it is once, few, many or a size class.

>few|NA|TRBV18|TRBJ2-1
TGTGCCAGCTCACCACCGGTTTTATTTAATGAGCAGTTCTTC
CASSPPVLFNEQFF
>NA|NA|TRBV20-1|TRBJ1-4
TGCAGTGCTAGAGATAGTCAGGGTCGAGAGGAAAAACTGTTTTTT
CSARDSQGREEKLFF
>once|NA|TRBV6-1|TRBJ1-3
TGTGCCAGCAGTCCGAAGGGGACTTATCCCGGAAACACCATATATTTT
CASSPKGTYPGNTIYF
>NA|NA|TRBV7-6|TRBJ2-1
TGTGCCAGCAGCAGGGGAAGGACAGTTTACAATGAGCAGTTCTTC
CASSRGRTVYNEQFF
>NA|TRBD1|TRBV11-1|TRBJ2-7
TGTGCCAGCAGCCAACGGGACAGACCTCTCGAGCAGTACTTC
CASSQRDRPLEQYF
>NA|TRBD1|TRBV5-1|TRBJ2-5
TGCGCCAGCAGCTTTCGTACAGGGGGGCTGGAGACCCAGTACTTC
CASSFRTGGLETQYF
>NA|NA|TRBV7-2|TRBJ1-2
TGTGCCAGCAGCTTAAGGGGGATCGCCTATGGCTACACCTTC
CASSLRGIAYGYTF
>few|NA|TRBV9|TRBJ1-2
TGTGCCAGCAGCGTAACCCGGACGGCCCTCTATGGCTACACCTTC
CASSVTRTALYGYTF
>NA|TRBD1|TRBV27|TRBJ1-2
TGTGCCAGCAGTTTAGGAGGGACAGGGGATGGCTACACCTTC
CASSLGGTGDGYTF
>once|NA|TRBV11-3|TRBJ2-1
TGTGCCAGCCGGAGTCTAGCTGAGCAGTTCTTC
CASRSLAEQFF
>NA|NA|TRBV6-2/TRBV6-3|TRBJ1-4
TGTGCCAGCAGTTACTCTCCGGTCTCCCCCCTAGAGATAGCAACTAATGAAAAACTGTTTTTT
CASSYSPVSPLEIATNEKLFF
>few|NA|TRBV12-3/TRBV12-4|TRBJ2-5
TGTGCCAGCAGTTTAGTTGGGACGCCTGTCCAAGAGACCCAGTACTTC
CASSLVGTPVQETQYF
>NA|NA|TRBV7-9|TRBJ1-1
TGTGCCAGCAGCTTAGGCAAACCTGGGACTGAAGCTTTCTTT
CASSLGKPGTEAFF